The sequence of this TCR beta chain was determined in a study of control samples from healthy donors and cancer patients. Germline CDR1 and CDR2: KGHDR and SFDVKD. V lost 5 bases and J lost 4, with 5 bases in between. The CDR3 loop spans 12 amino acids. Produced via immunoSEQ multiplex PCR; TCRdb's table is partial and in-frame only. The sample consists of under 95,000 clones, approximately 90% of them appearing once. This clone was detected once. This TCR came from a woman aged 30 to 39 in good health. The source material was blood. The J gene is TRBJ2-1, the V gene TRBV24-1, with D hard to call. The CDR3 sequence: CATSGEYNEQFF. The DNA of the CDR3 is TGTGCCACCAGTGGGGAATACAATGAGCAGTTCTTC.